The 12 T cell receptor beta chains presented below share a single source sample, sequenced in a study of cytomegalovirus exposure and HLA in healthy donors. Assay: immunoSEQ multiplex PCR; the TCRdb copy retains only in-frame clones and omits some. The top ten hold around 1.5% of the sample, which has 55,000 to 80,000 clones, 85% to 95% seen once. The sequenced material came from PBMCs. These receptors were collected from a man younger than 35 in good health and CMV-seropositive.

The chain joins TRBV11-3 to TRBJ2-3; 8 bases agree with TRBD1. The CDR3 loop spans 14 amino acids. The junction had 9 bases not matched to a gene; V was cut back by 5 bases and J by 8 bases. Germline-derived CDR1 and CDR2 are SGHNT and YENEEA. Here the CDR3 DNA reads TGTGCCAGCAGCGCCTGCCGACAGGGGTGTACGCAGTATTTT. Translation: CASSACRQGCTQYF.

The V call is TRBV9, the J call TRBJ2-2; perhaps TRBD1 as D (6 bases). Trimming cost V 2 bases and J 6 bases, with 17 bases left between them. The CDR3 totals 16 residues. Looked up from germline, CDR1 is SGDLS and CDR2 is YYNGEE. CDR3 in amino acids: CASSVTGTSPSGELFF. The CDR3 coding sequence is TGTGCCAGCAGCGTTACCGGGACATCCCCCTCCGGGGAGCTGTTTTTT.

The V gene is TRBV7-9, the J gene TRBJ1-2; maybe TRBD1 (6 bases). The V and J ends lost 4 bases and 2 bases respectively, with 23 bases between them. There are 18 residues in the CDR3. The germline gives CDR1 SEHNR, CDR2 FQNEAQ (reference sequence). In nucleotides, the CDR3 is TGTGCCAGCAGCTCAGGGATTAGGGGGGGGCAGCAGAACTATGGCTACACCTTC. It translates to CASSSGIRGGQQNYGYTF.

The rearrangement joins TRBV27 to TRBJ2-2; 14 nucleotides match TRBD2. Germline V lookup: CDR1 MNHEY, CDR2 SMNVEV (reference sequence). The V segment lost 1 base and the J segment 4 bases; nucleotides outside the gene matches: 5. This CDR3 is 18 amino acids long. The CDR3 sequence: CASSLFSGLAGVTGELFF. The CDR3 DNA sequence: TGTGCCAGCAGTTTATTTTCGGGACTAGCGGGAGTCACCGGGGAGCTGTTTTTT.

V is TRBV4-2 and J is TRBJ2-1, with 9 bases aligning to TRBD2. This CDR3 spans 16 amino acids. Germline values: CDR1 LGHNA, CDR2 YNFKEQ. Germline trimming cut 0 bases from V and 8 bases from J; bases unmatched to any gene: 8. CDR3 residues: CASSQEGLAGRDEQFF. Here the CDR3 DNA reads TGTGCCAGCAGCCAAGAAGGTCTAGCGGGAAGGGATGAGCAGTTCTTC.

This clone was picked up one time. The genes are TRBV7-3 and TRBJ2-7, with 8 bases fitting TRBD2. The germline gives CDR1 SGHTA, CDR2 FQGTGA. V gave up 1 base and J gave up 3 bases; unmatched junction bases: 5. The CDR3 totals 15 residues. The CDR3 DNA reads TGTGCCAGCAGCTTAAAGAGCGGGAGTTTCTACGAGCAGTACTTC. As protein: CASSLKSGSFYEQYF.

The chain combines TRBV6-6 with TRBJ2-7, with D perhaps TRBD1 (6 bases). V was clipped by 5 bases and J by 6 bases, with 20 bases between them. This CDR3 spans 15 amino acids. Germline CDR1 is MNHNY and CDR2 is SVGAGI (reference sequence). CDR3 residues: CASSPTGGGIIEQYF. CDR3 DNA: TGTGCCAGCAGTCCCACAGGTGGGGGCATTATCGAGCAGTACTTC.

This sequence joins TRBV11-2 and TRBJ2-7, with D perhaps matching TRBD1 (6 bases). V gave up 0 bases and J gave up 2 bases, with 11 bases separating them. The CDR3 is 15 residues long. Germline V CDR1 and CDR2: SGHAT, FQNNGV. CDR3 sequence: CASSLDTGMPYEQYF. CDR3 bases: TGTGCCAGCAGCTTAGATACAGGGATGCCCTACGAGCAGTACTTC.

J is TRBJ1-1 and V is TRBV7-8; no reliable D call. In germline, CDR1 is SGHVS, CDR2 FQNEAQ. V lost 5 bases, J lost 4 bases, and 14 bases lay in between. The CDR3 is 14 residues long. For the CDR3, the DNA is TGTGCCAGCAGCCCCTTCGAGGGCTCCACTGAAGCTTTCTTT. It specifies CASSPFEGSTEAFF.

The J gene is TRBJ2-7, the V gene TRBV29-1; 15 nucleotides align to TRBD2. Germline trimming cut 7 bases from V and 6 bases from J; bases unmatched to any gene: 10. Germline assignment: CDR1 SQVTM and CDR2 ANQGSEA. The CDR3 spans 15 residues. CDR3: CSAVGLAGGTGEQYF. The CDR3, as DNA: TGCAGCGCTGTTGGACTAGCGGGAGGGACAGGCGAGCAGTACTTC.

The chain joins TRBV15 to TRBJ2-7; perhaps TRBD1 as D (5 bases). There are 14 residues in the CDR3. Germline V CDR1 and CDR2: LNHNV, YYDKDF (reference sequence). Trimming left V 2 bases short and J 2 bases short, with 10 bases between. CDR3 DNA sequence: TGTGCCACCAGCAGATCGACAGTTACCTACGAGCAGTACTTC. It translates to CATSRSTVTYEQYF. Full variable domain (rest looked up from reference TRBV15 and TRBJ2-7): DAMVIQNPRYQVTQFGKPVTLSCSQTLNHNVMYWYQQKSSQAPKLLFHYYDKDFNNEADTPDNFQSRRPNTSFCFLDIRSPGLGDTAMYLCATSRSTVTYEQYFGPGTRLTVT.

The chain combines TRBV19 with TRBJ1-1; 8 bases match TRBD1. The germline gives CDR1 LNHDA, CDR2 SQIVND (reference sequence). There are 14 residues in the CDR3. Trimming took 10 bases from V and 0 from J; bases not matched to a gene: 7. CDR3 in amino acids: CATYRGGMNTEAFF. CDR3 DNA: TGTGCCACCTACAGGGGGGGAATGAACACTGAAGCTTTCTTT.